These T cell receptor beta chains were read from a single sample in a study of T cells in Graves' hyperthyroidism and ophthalmopathy. MiXCR, applied by TCRdb to the multiplex PCR reads, yields one record per CDR3 protein. The sample holds some 740,000 distinct CDR3 sequences; approximately 15% are singletons and the top ten take roughly 10%. Sequences were obtained from blood. Receptor source: a woman between 18 and 29 years old with Graves' hyperthyroidism. CDR3s include the opening cysteine and the closing phenylalanine or tryptophan. D genes are given only for firm matches. Clone size is shown for a subset of rows, as once, few, many or a class of expanded clone.

clone size	V gene	D gene	J gene	CDR3 protein	CDR3 DNA
few	TRBV7-3	.	TRBJ2-2	CATGRTNTGELFF	TGTGCCACGGGCCGGACGAACACCGGGGAGCTGTTTTTT
many	TRBV29-1	.	TRBJ2-3	CSVEGGASTDTQYF	TGCAGCGTTGAAGGCGGGGCTAGCACAGATACGCAGTATTTT
.	TRBV15	.	TRBJ1-2	CATSRDFMGYTF	TGTGCCACCAGCAGAGATTTCATGGGCTACACCTTC
many	TRBV6-2/TRBV6-3	.	TRBJ2-2	CASRDSGDGELFF	TGTGCCAGCAGGGATTCGGGGGACGGGGAGCTGTTTTTT
.	TRBV7-8	TRBD1	TRBJ2-6	CASNGGDRGFFGANVLTF	TGTGCCAGCAATGGTGGGGACAGGGGTTTCTTCGGGGCCAACGTCCTGACTTTC
many	TRBV3-1	.	TRBJ1-2	CASSQDPRGRSRGYGYTF	TGTGCCAGCAGCCAAGATCCAAGGGGCAGGTCGAGAGGCTATGGCTACACCTTC
many	TRBV5-8	.	TRBJ2-7	CASSPGNTMKQYF	TGTGCCAGCAGCCCCGGGAATACGATGAAGCAGTACTTC
many	TRBV20-1	.	TRBJ2-1	CSAPPELGYNEQFF	TGCAGTGCCCCCCCCGAGTTAGGTTACAATGAGCAGTTCTTC
few	TRBV24-1	.	TRBJ2-1	CATSWDNEQFF	TGTGCCACCAGTTGGGACAATGAGCAGTTCTTC
.	TRBV19	TRBD1	TRBJ2-7	CASSKGRTGPYEQYF	TGTGCCAGTAGTAAAGGAAGGACAGGCCCCTACGAGCAGTACTTC
many	TRBV5-1	.	TRBJ1-2	CASSFSTPGGANYGYTF	TGCGCCAGCAGCTTTAGTACCCCCGGGGGGGCTAACTATGGCTACACCTTC
many	TRBV12-3/TRBV12-4	TRBD1	TRBJ2-4	CASSQSGQGDKNIQYF	TGTGCCAGCAGTCAAAGCGGACAGGGGGACAAAAACATTCAGTACTTC
many	TRBV15	.	TRBJ2-1	CATSRVGVSYNEQFF	TGTGCCACCAGCAGAGTTGGGGTCTCCTACAATGAGCAGTTCTTC
.	TRBV5-1	.	TRBJ1-1	CASSLASGWVGTEAFF	TGCGCCAGCAGCTTGGCGTCAGGGTGGGTGGGCACTGAAGCTTTCTTT
many	TRBV7-8	.	TRBJ2-3	CASSFGILAPKGADTQYF	TGTGCCAGCAGCTTCGGGATCCTAGCGCCAAAAGGCGCAGATACGCAGTATTTT
.	TRBV7-2	.	TRBJ2-1	CASSSREVGSNEQFF	TGTGCCAGCAGCTCGAGAGAAGTGGGGAGCAATGAGCAGTTCTTC
.	TRBV9	.	TRBJ1-2	CASSAGTGPRGYTF	TGTGCCAGCAGCGCAGGAACAGGACCGAGGGGCTACACCTTC
.	TRBV7-9	.	TRBJ1-4	CASSLGGTLATNEKLFF	TGTGCCAGCAGCTTAGGGGGGACACTTGCAACTAATGAAAAACTGTTTTTT
.	TRBV28	TRBD2	TRBJ2-3	CASRQRTSGAPTDTQYF	TGTGCCAGCAGGCAGAGGACTAGCGGGGCCCCCACAGATACGCAGTATTTT
few	TRBV7-2	TRBD2	TRBJ2-5	CASSSQGASGRGRTQYF	TGTGCCAGCAGCTCTCAAGGGGCTAGCGGGAGAGGTCGGACCCAGTACTTC
.	TRBV30	.	TRBJ1-5	CAWSGGRDQPQHF	TGTGCCTGGAGTGGGGGCCGGGATCAGCCCCAGCATTTT
.	TRBV9	.	TRBJ1-5	CASSVTPVKPQHF	TGTGCCAGCAGCGTAACCCCAGTTAAGCCCCAGCATTTT
few	TRBV19	.	TRBJ2-7	CASSIDLGRAYEQYF	TGTGCCAGTAGTATAGATCTGGGCAGGGCCTACGAGCAGTACTTC
.	TRBV7-9	.	TRBJ2-7	CASSLADKPYEQYF	TGTGCCAGCAGCTTAGCAGACAAACCCTACGAGCAGTACTTC
many	TRBV5-1	TRBD2	TRBJ2-1	CASSLGTSGIDEQFF	TGCGCCAGCAGCTTGGGGACTAGCGGGATAGATGAGCAGTTCTTC
.	TRBV28	TRBD1	TRBJ1-4	CASSAGTGEEKLFF	TGTGCCAGCAGTGCCGGGACAGGCGAGGAAAAACTGTTTTTT
many	TRBV18	.	TRBJ1-1	CASSPTEGLGTEAFF	TGTGCCAGCTCACCTACTGAGGGCCTGGGGACTGAAGCTTTCTTT
few	TRBV7-9	.	TRBJ1-5	CASSLTGRGEGNQPQHF	TGTGCCAGCAGCTTAACCGGGCGCGGGGAAGGGAATCAGCCCCAGCATTTT
few	TRBV18	.	TRBJ1-3	CASSATGSSGNTIYF	TGTGCCAGCTCAGCAACAGGGAGCTCTGGAAACACCATATATTTT
many	TRBV14	TRBD2	TRBJ2-1	CASSPRLAGINEQFF	TGTGCCAGCAGCCCTCGACTAGCGGGGATCAATGAGCAGTTCTTC
many	TRBV27	.	TRBJ1-2	CASSLTGVNYGYTF	TGTGCCAGCAGTTTAACGGGGGTTAACTATGGCTACACCTTC
once	TRBV28	TRBD1	TRBJ2-7	CASRPDRGNSPYEQYF	TGTGCCAGCAGGCCTGACAGGGGCAATTCTCCCTACGAGCAGTACTTC
.	TRBV12-3/TRBV12-4	TRBD1	TRBJ1-5	CASSPLSTGLNQPQHF	TGTGCCAGCAGTCCCCTCTCGACAGGGCTCAATCAGCCCCAGCATTTT
many	TRBV3-1	.	TRBJ1-1	CASSQDLQGTEAFF	TGTGCCAGCAGCCAAGATCTTCAGGGAACTGAAGCTTTCTTT
once	TRBV12-3/TRBV12-4	.	TRBJ2-5	CASSWDIGGAQETQYF	TGTGCCAGCAGCTGGGATATCGGCGGGGCCCAAGAGACCCAGTACTTC
many	TRBV20-1	.	TRBJ2-7	CSARSRGPFDNEQYF	TGCAGTGCTAGATCCCGCGGGCCCTTCGACAACGAGCAGTACTTC
.	TRBV11-2	.	TRBJ2-7	CASSQDLPSYEQYF	TGCGCCAGCAGCCAGGACCTCCCCTCCTACGAGCAGTACTTC
few	TRBV7-3	TRBD2	TRBJ2-4	CASHRPSGGGNIQYF	TGTGCCAGCCATCGTCCTAGCGGGGGGGGGAACATTCAGTACTTC
few	TRBV11-2	TRBD2	TRBJ2-1	CASSRAGGRYNEQFF	TGTGCCAGCAGCCGAGCGGGAGGCCGTTACAATGAGCAGTTCTTC
.	TRBV25-1	.	TRBJ2-5	CASSELVAGTYQETQYF	TGTGCCAGCAGTGAATTGGTAGCAGGAACGTACCAAGAGACCCAGTACTTC
many	TRBV28	TRBD2	TRBJ2-7	CASRQTGGYEQYF	TGTGCCAGCCGACAGACGGGGGGCTACGAGCAGTACTTC
many	TRBV24-1	TRBD2	TRBJ2-7	CATSVRGDEQYF	TGTGCCACCAGCGTTCGGGGGGACGAGCAGTACTTC
few	TRBV29-1	.	TRBJ2-1	CSVERGSYNEQFF	TGCAGCGTTGAACGCGGTTCCTACAATGAGCAGTTCTTC
many	TRBV2	.	TRBJ1-1	CAGFSSTEAFF	TGTGCCGGTTTTAGTAGCACTGAAGCTTTCTTT
many	TRBV5-5	.	TRBJ1-1	CASSLVEWTEAFF	TGTGCCAGCAGCTTGGTTGAGTGGACTGAAGCTTTCTTT
.	TRBV28	.	TRBJ1-5	CASSPYGGGNQPQHF	TGTGCCAGCAGTCCCTATGGGGGCGGCAATCAGCCCCAGCATTTT
few	TRBV10-2	.	TRBJ2-3	CASSQDPMGTDTQYF	TGCGCCAGCAGCCAGGACCCAATGGGGACAGATACGCAGTATTTT
.	TRBV2	.	TRBJ1-1	CASSEGFGNTEAFF	TGTGCCAGCAGTGAAGGGTTTGGAAACACTGAAGCTTTCTTT
many	TRBV20-1	.	TRBJ1-1	CSARVRPMNTEAFF	TGCAGTGCCAGGGTAAGGCCCATGAACACTGAAGCTTTCTTT
many	TRBV11-2	.	TRBJ2-5	CASSSILSGLQETQYF	TGTGCCAGCAGCTCAATTTTATCGGGGTTACAAGAGACCCAGTACTTC
many	TRBV12-3/TRBV12-4	TRBD1	TRBJ2-7	CASSFNRGWQYF	TGTGCCAGCAGTTTCAACAGGGGCTGGCAGTACTTC